The 20 T cell receptor beta chains presented below share a single source sample, sequenced in a study of CD8 T cells in Susac syndrome (dated by TCRdb to the late 2010s). The library came from the immunoSEQ multiplex PCR assay. RNA was extracted using the RNeasy kit, and roughly 0.5 to 1 microgram was reverse transcribed with random hexamers. TCRdb took the public reads, trimmed them with fastp at Q25, ran MiXCR for clone calling and kept in-frame beta chains. Rows are combined by CDR3 protein, so each entry shows the most common genes and DNA. Here the sample has approximately 90,000 distinct CDR3 sequences; 80% to 95% occur a single time. The ten top clones hold 0.25% to 0.4% of the sample. The sequencing sample was made of CD8+ T cells from PBMCs. Receptors were obtained from a human donor in good health.

This sequence joins TRBV15 and TRBJ1-1, with D hard to call. The CDR3 is 13 amino acids. Germline V gene data show CDR1 as LNHNV and CDR2 as YYDKDF (reference sequence). With 1 base removed from V and 8 bases from J, the gap between germline ends came to 11 bases. CDR3 amino acids: CATSRGRLTEAFF. DNA of the CDR3: TGTGCCACCAGCAGAGGACGGTTGACGGAAGCTTTCTTT.

The chain employs TRBV27 and TRBJ2-1; D might be TRBD2 (5 bases). Germline CDR1 MNHEY, CDR2 SMNVEV (reference sequence). The CDR3 totals 13 residues. V was shortened by 5 bases and J by 9 bases, with 14 bases between the two germline ends. CDR3 in amino acids: CASSPLDRGEQFF. The CDR3 DNA reads TGTGCCAGCAGTCCCTTAGATCGGGGTGAGCAGTTCTTC.

The genes are TRBV20-1 and TRBJ2-5; either TRBD1 or TRBD2 may supply D (5 bases each). The CDR3 has 12 residues. V was trimmed by 3 bases and J by 5 bases, leaving 10 bases between them. Germline CDR1 reads DFQATT; CDR2 reads SNEGSKA (reference sequence). The CDR3 DNA reads TGCAGTGCTAGGTGGGGGACCGAGACCCAGTACTTC. It specifies CSARWGTETQYF.

The chain uses TRBV11-2 and TRBJ1-2, with D uncertain. Germline V lookup: CDR1 SGHAT, CDR2 FQNNGV. The CDR3 has 14 amino acids. V gave up 6 bases and J gave up 4 bases, with 15 bases separating them. The CDR3 DNA follows: TGTGCCAGCAGATCCGGGGATCTTGGCTATGGCTACACCTTC. Encoded protein: CASRSGDLGYGYTF.

This chain uses TRBV9 with TRBJ2-1; D ambiguous. There are 14 residues in the CDR3. In germline, CDR1 is SGDLS, CDR2 YYNGEE. The V and J ends lost 0 bases and 8 bases respectively, with 12 bases between them. The CDR3 DNA follows: TGTGCCAGCAGCGTAGAGGGTCTAGACGATGAGCAGTTCTTC. This sequence encodes CASSVEGLDDEQFF.

The chain's CDR3 is CASSQDGGGTRADTQYF. CDR3 coding DNA: TGTGCCAGCAGCCAAGATGGGGGGGGGACCCGGGCAGATACGCAGTATTTT. The J gene is TRBJ2-3, the V gene TRBV4-2, with TRBD2 matching 7 bases. The germline V gene has CDR1 LGHNA and CDR2 YNFKEQ. Trimming took 0 bases from V and 4 from J; bases not matched to a gene: 10. The length of the CDR3 is 17 residues.

The chain recombines TRBV5-1 with TRBJ2-7; TRBD1 agrees at 11 bases. V shed 0 bases and J 4 bases; nucleotides not matched to a gene: 6. The CDR3 is 16 residues long. Germline V gene lookup returns CDR1 SGHRS and CDR2 YFSETQ. The CDR3 DNA reads TGCGCCAGCAGCTTGGTGGGGACAGGGGGTCAGTACGAGCAGTACTTC. It codes for CASSLVGTGGQYEQYF. The variable domain in full, completed from reference TRBV5-1 and TRBJ2-7, reads KAGVTQTPRYLIKTRGQQVTLSCSPISGHRSVSWYQQTPGQGLQFLFEYFSETQRNKGNFPGRFSGRQFSNSRSEMNVSTLELGDSALYLCASSLVGTGGQYEQYFGPGTRLTVT.

This chain links TRBV27 with TRBJ1-6; perhaps TRBD1 as D (5 bases). Germline-derived CDR1 and CDR2 are MNHEY and SMNVEV (reference sequence). This CDR3 has 14 amino acids. Trimming pared 10 bases from V and 5 bases from J, leaving 15 bases between. This CDR3 is CATKQGSNNSPLHF. In nucleotides, the CDR3 is TGTGCCACCAAGCAGGGTAGTAATAATTCACCCCTCCACTTT.

V gene TRBV13 combines with J gene TRBJ1-2; no clear D gene. V was pared by 0 bases and J by 6 bases, with 14 bases between. The CDR3 is made up of 15 amino acids. The germline gives CDR1 PRHDT, CDR2 FYEKMQ (reference sequence). The CDR3, as DNA: TGTGCCAGCAGCTTAGGAAGGAGCACCTCGAATGGCTACACCTTC. It is translated as CASSLGRSTSNGYTF.

The chain uses TRBV20-1 and TRBJ2-3; 8 nucleotides align to TRBD1. J lost 0 bases, V lost 4 bases, and 9 bases had no gene match. The V gene's germline CDR1 is DFQATT and CDR2 SNEGSKA (reference sequence). There are 16 residues in the CDR3. The CDR3 DNA is TGCAGTGCTATCCCCGGGACAGGACCTAGCACAGATACGCAGTATTTT. Protein sequence: CSAIPGTGPSTDTQYF.

The genes are TRBV5-1 and TRBJ2-7; tentatively, D is TRBD1 (6 bases). Trimming stripped 3 bases from V and 5 bases from J, with 21 bases between. CDR3 length: 16 amino acids. Germline CDR1 and CDR2: SGHRS and YFSETQ. The DNA for the CDR3 is TGCGCCAGCAGCTCGGCCCGGGGCAGGGGATACCACGAGCAGTACTTC. It translates to CASSSARGRGYHEQYF.

The rearrangement links TRBV20-1 to TRBJ2-3, with 10 nucleotides matching TRBD1. The V segment lost 1 base and the J segment 5 bases; nucleotides outside the gene matches: 6. CDR3 length equals 15 residues. Germline-derived CDR1 and CDR2 are DFQATT and SNEGSKA (reference sequence). CDR3 sequence (DNA): TGCAGTGCTAGAGCCCTGGGACAGGGGAAAGATACGCAGTATTTT. This translates into CSARALGQGKDTQYF.

The rearrangement joins TRBV5-8 to TRBJ1-1; D is uncertain. Germline values: CDR1 SGHTS, CDR2 YDEGEE. Trimming removed 0 bases at V and 3 bases at J, with 12 bases between. The CDR3 spans 15 residues. CDR3 sequence: CASSLVPDSDTEAFF. For the CDR3, the DNA is TGTGCCAGCAGCTTGGTTCCAGATTCCGACACTGAAGCTTTCTTT.

V and J are TRBV20-1 and TRBJ1-5; 9 nucleotides agree with TRBD1. This CDR3 is built from 15 residues. Germline loops: CDR1 DFQATT, CDR2 SNEGSKA (reference sequence). After removal of 3 bases from V and 2 bases from J, the junction contained 5 bases not matched to a gene. The CDR3 loop reads CSASEWTGGNQPQHF. The CDR3 DNA reads TGCAGTGCTAGCGAATGGACAGGGGGCAATCAGCCCCAGCATTTT.

The chain employs TRBV27 and TRBJ1-1, with D tentatively TRBD1 (5 bases). CDR3 length: 15 amino acids. Germline CDR1 reads MNHEY; CDR2 reads SMNVEV (reference sequence). V lost 0 bases, J lost 4 bases, and 12 bases lay in between. CDR3 in amino acids: CASSLSGEGFTEAFF. The CDR3 bases are TGTGCCAGCAGTTTATCGGGGGAGGGGTTCACTGAAGCTTTCTTT.

V and J are TRBV20-1 and TRBJ1-3, with a possible D match to TRBD1 (5 bases). The V and J ends lost 4 bases and 4 bases respectively, with 8 bases between them. The CDR3 contains 12 residues. Looked up from germline, CDR1 is DFQATT and CDR2 is SNEGSKA (reference sequence). The DNA for the CDR3 is TGCAGTGCTAACCAGGGAGGAAACACCATATATTTT. It is translated as CSANQGGNTIYF.

CDR3 sequence reads: CSARDLAGASYEQYF. The CDR3 region has the DNA TGCAGTGCTAGAGATTTGGCGGGGGCGTCCTACGAGCAGTACTTC. The chain joins TRBV20-1 to TRBJ2-7, with a weak D call TRBD2 (7 bases). The CDR3 covers 15 residues. CDR1 and CDR2 from the germline V gene are DFQATT and SNEGSKA (reference sequence). V lost 0 bases and J lost 1, with 13 bases in between.

The chain combines TRBV5-1 with TRBJ2-7; D might be TRBD2 (5 bases). CDR1 is SGHRS, CDR2 YFSETQ, per germline. CDR3 size: 15 residues. The germline V and J ends were trimmed by 0 bases and 4 bases, with 14 bases remaining between them. The CDR3 is CASSLEASQAYEQYF. The CDR3 region has the DNA TGCGCCAGCAGCTTGGAGGCTAGCCAAGCTTACGAGCAGTACTTC.

V usage is TRBV5-1 and J usage is TRBJ1-5; the D is unclear. Germline V CDR1 and CDR2: SGHRS, YFSETQ. This CDR3 region has 14 residues. V was cut by 2 bases and J by 0 bases, with 6 bases left in between. DNA of the CDR3: TGCGCCAGCAGCTTTCGGGATAGCAATCAGCCCCAGCATTTT. This encodes CASSFRDSNQPQHF.

The chain recombines TRBV9 with TRBJ2-1; 8 nucleotides match TRBD1. V lost 0 bases, J lost 3 bases, and 2 bases stayed unmatched. Germline V gene sequence: CDR1 SGDLS, CDR2 YYNGEE. The CDR3 loop spans 15 amino acids. The CDR3 region is CASSVAQGVYNEQFF. CDR3 bases: TGTGCCAGCAGCGTAGCACAGGGGGTCTACAATGAGCAGTTCTTC.